This is a list of T cell receptor beta chains from one sample in a study of blood T cells in healthy people across ages. TCRdb re-derived calls from the 5' RACE reads in MiXCR, one entry per CDR3 protein. The sample shows roughly 700,000 distinct CDR3 sequences, 45% to 50% of them seen only once. The sample comprised blood. These receptors originate from a woman aged 55 to 70 in good health. CDR3s include the opening cysteine and the closing phenylalanine or tryptophan. A D gene is named only where the DNA matches it firmly. Size values are once, few and many counts, or a class for expanded clones, and some rows have none.

many	TRBV20-1	TRBJ1-4	NA	CSARDSATTNEKLFF	TGCAGTGCTAGAGATTCGGCGACAACTAATGAAAAACTGTTTTTT
few	TRBV5-1	TRBJ2-2	NA	CASSLTGDRNTGELFF	TGCGCCAGCAGCTTGACCGGGGATCGGAACACCGGGGAGCTGTTTTTT
few	TRBV7-9	TRBJ2-3	NA	CASPPRGAGSTDTQYF	TGTGCCAGTCCCCCTCGGGGTGCGGGCAGCACAGATACGCAGTATTTT
few	TRBV4-3	TRBJ2-7	TRBD2	CASSQDRGGGLANSYEQYF	TGCGCCAGCAGCCAAGATCGAGGTGGAGGACTAGCGAACTCCTACGAGCAGTACTTC
once	TRBV7-2	TRBJ2-7	NA	CASSCRDRYEQYF	TGTGCCAGCAGCTGCCGGGATCGGTACGAGCAGTACTTC
few	TRBV4-1	TRBJ2-1	NA	CASSPMAGPRSTEQFF	TGCGCCAGCAGCCCTATGGCGGGGCCCAGGTCAACTGAGCAGTTCTTC
NA	TRBV4-3	TRBJ2-2	NA	CASSQDVRVDTGELFF	TGCGCCAGCAGCCAAGACGTCAGGGTAGACACCGGGGAGCTGTTTTTT
NA	TRBV20-1	TRBJ1-1	TRBD1	CSASPGGKATEAFF	TGCAGTGCTAGCCCAGGGGGCAAAGCGACTGAAGCTTTCTTT
NA	TRBV5-1	TRBJ1-1	NA	CASSLAMRATNTEAFF	TGCGCCAGCAGCTTGGCCATGAGAGCTACGAACACTGAAGCTTTCTTT
few	TRBV10-3	TRBJ1-6	NA	CAIRGQIQTNSPLHF	TGTGCCATCAGAGGACAGATACAGACCAATTCACCCCTCCACTTT
NA	TRBV29-1	TRBJ1-1	NA	CNAPPQGKGTEAFF	TGCAACGCCCCGCCCCAGGGGAAAGGTACTGAAGCTTTCTTT
once	TRBV6-2/TRBV6-3	TRBJ2-5	NA	CATEGLFTGGPQETQYF	TGTGCCACCGAGGGGCTCTTTACCGGGGGTCCCCAAGAGACCCAGTACTTC
many	TRBV20-1	TRBJ2-7	NA	CSAAPGLSSYEQYF	TGCAGTGCTGCACCGGGCCTCTCCTCCTACGAGCAGTACTTC
NA	TRBV20-1	TRBJ2-1	NA	CSAHRPSTSTREQFF	TGCAGTGCCCACCGACCTTCAACTAGCACAAGGGAGCAGTTCTTC
few	TRBV7-9	TRBJ2-7	NA	CASSLENGPYEQYF	TGTGCCAGCAGCTTAGAAAACGGGCCCTACGAGCAGTACTTC
NA	TRBV20-1	TRBJ2-4	NA	CSANLGSTQYF	TGCAGTGCTAATCTAGGCAGCACCCAGTACTTC
few	TRBV29-1	TRBJ2-7	NA	CSFKLSYEQYF	TGCAGTTTCAAACTCTCCTACGAGCAGTACTTC
NA	TRBV3-1	TRBJ1-2	NA	CASSQEFQGYTF	TGTGCCAGCAGCCAAGAGTTCCAGGGCTACACCTTC
NA	TRBV27	TRBJ2-7	NA	CASSLSGLGDYEQYF	TGTGCCAGCAGTTTATCAGGGTTGGGAGACTACGAGCAGTACTTC
once	TRBV20-1	TRBJ1-2	NA	CSARPGTVNYGYTF	TGCAGTGCTAGACCCGGGACGGTTAACTATGGCTACACCTTC
NA	TRBV9	TRBJ2-3	TRBD1	CASSVSPAGQGSDTQYF	TGTGCCAGCAGCGTTTCCCCCGCGGGACAGGGATCGGATACGCAGTATTTT
NA	TRBV7-9	TRBJ1-1	TRBD1	CSSSLGWVGPGQGNTEAFF	TGTTCCAGCAGCTTAGGGTGGGTAGGACCGGGACAGGGAAACACTGAAGCTTTCTTT
few	TRBV25-1	TRBJ2-7	TRBD1	CASSGRTGTYEQYF	TGTGCCAGCAGTGGCAGGACAGGTACCTACGAGCAGTACTTC
many	TRBV29-1	TRBJ1-2	TRBD1	CSVEETGFGYTF	TGCAGCGTTGAAGAGACAGGGTTTGGCTACACCTTC
few	TRBV7-9	TRBJ1-6	TRBD1	CASSAEGAHNSPLHF	TGTGCCAGCAGCGCCGAGGGGGCCCATAATTCACCCCTCCACTTT
NA	TRBV28	TRBJ1-6	TRBD1	CASSLTGGSYNSPLHF	TGTGCCAGCAGCCTAACAGGGGGTTCCTATAATTCACCCCTCCACTTT
NA	TRBV21-1	TRBJ2-1	NA	CASSKKRTVYTNEQFF	TGTGCCAGCAGCAAAAAGAGGACAGTTTATACCAATGAGCAGTTCTTC
NA	TRBV5-4	TRBJ2-5	NA	CASSSSPGGETQYF	TGTGCCAGCAGTTCGAGCCCGGGGGGCGAGACCCAGTACTTC
NA	TRBV25-1	TRBJ2-1	NA	CASSQTGNLDEQFF	TGTGCCAGCAGTCAAACCGGCAATCTGGATGAGCAGTTCTTC
NA	TRBV4-1	TRBJ2-1	TRBD2	CASSRDVAGGYNEQFF	TGCGCCAGCAGCCGTGATGTAGCGGGGGGATACAATGAGCAGTTCTTC
NA	TRBV25-1	TRBJ2-4	NA	CASSASPTGQPLAKNIQYF	TGTGCCAGCAGTGCTTCGCCTACAGGTCAACCCCTAGCCAAAAACATTCAGTACTTC
NA	TRBV15	TRBJ2-5	TRBD1	CATSRVRDRVQQYF	TGTGCCACCAGCAGAGTTCGGGACAGGGTACAGCAGTACTTC
NA	TRBV27	TRBJ2-7	TRBD2	CASSLWTSGRTYEQYF	TGTGCCAGCAGTTTATGGACTAGCGGGAGAACCTACGAGCAGTACTTC
few	TRBV11-2	TRBJ2-1	NA	CASSPRGLYNEQFF	TGTGCCAGCAGCCCTCGGGGACTGTACAATGAGCAGTTCTTC
NA	TRBV10-3	TRBJ1-1	NA	CAISVGGDALGAFF	TGTGCCATCAGTGTGGGGGGAGATGCCCTTGGGGCTTTCTTT
NA	TRBV29-1	TRBJ2-7	NA	CSVEGGRYGSYNEQYF	TGCAGCGTTGAGGGGGGTCGCTACGGCTCCTACAATGAGCAGTACTTC
few	TRBV5-1	TRBJ1-2	NA	CASSRGGEGYGYTF	TGCGCCAGCAGCCGTGGAGGGGAGGGGTATGGCTACACCTTC
NA	TRBV7-9	TRBJ1-2	TRBD1	CASSLMGQTLYGYTF	TGTGCCAGCAGCTTAATGGGACAGACACTCTATGGCTACACCTTC
NA	TRBV6-5	TRBJ2-7	TRBD1	CASSYNRGSYEQYF	TGTGCCAGCAGTTACAACAGGGGGTCCTACGAGCAGTACTTC
NA	TRBV5-1	TRBJ2-7	NA	CASSLAAGTVRYEQYF	TGCGCCAGCAGCTTGGCCGCGGGGACAGTTCGCTACGAGCAGTACTTC
few	TRBV20-1	TRBJ2-7	TRBD2	CSADSGTPYEQYF	TGCAGTGCTGATAGCGGGACCCCCTACGAGCAGTACTTC
NA	TRBV20-1	TRBJ2-6	TRBD1	CSATDRGAGANVLTF	TGCAGTGCTACTGACAGGGGAGCAGGGGCCAACGTCCTGACTTTC
NA	TRBV28	TRBJ2-7	NA	CASNREGVSLYEQYF	TGTGCCAGCAACCGTGAGGGGGTCTCCCTCTACGAGCAGTACTTC
NA	TRBV7-2	TRBJ2-2	TRBD1	CASSFQGASNTGELFF	TGTGCCAGCAGCTTCCAGGGGGCCAGTAACACCGGGGAGCTGTTTTTT
few	TRBV20-1	TRBJ2-7	NA	CSAPFLGGEQYF	TGCAGTGCTCCGTTTCTTGGCGGCGAGCAGTACTTC
NA	TRBV28	TRBJ2-2	NA	CASSWARVFGELFF	TGTGCCAGCAGTTGGGCGAGGGTTTTCGGGGAGCTGTTTTTT
NA	TRBV7-9	TRBJ1-6	NA	CASSLDSWTYNSPLHF	TGTGCCAGCAGCTTGGACTCGTGGACCTATAATTCACCCCTCCACTTT
NA	TRBV9	TRBJ2-2	TRBD2	CASTLAENTGELFF	TGTGCCAGCACTCTAGCGGAAAACACCGGGGAGCTGTTTTTT
NA	TRBV6-6	TRBJ2-6	NA	CASSYARSGANVLTF	TGTGCCAGCAGTTACGCTCGCTCTGGGGCCAACGTCCTGACTTTC
few	TRBV4-3	TRBJ2-5	NA	CASSQDQGPEQYF	TGCGCCAGCAGCCAAGATCAAGGGCCAGAGCAGTACTTC
NA	TRBV7-3	TRBJ2-7	NA	CASSLNLEYGEQYF	TGTGCCAGCAGCTTGAATCTAGAGTACGGCGAGCAGTACTTC
few	TRBV7-3	TRBJ2-1	NA	CASSCDSRVEQFF	TGTGCCAGCAGCTGCGATAGTAGGGTCGAGCAGTTCTTC
NA	TRBV15	TRBJ2-2	TRBD1	CATSRGQLLAGELFF	TGTGCCACCAGCAGGGGACAGCTTCTGGCCGGGGAGCTGTTTTTT